The 16 T cell receptor beta chains presented below share a single source sample, sequenced in a study of blood T cell dynamics during melanoma immunotherapy. Assay used: immunoSEQ multiplex PCR; TCRdb lists only in-frame clones, some missing. The table records 9,900 or so clones, about 80% of them present only once. Noted time point: week 3, after first cycle of checkpoint inhibitor. The specimen comprised blood, sampled from a patient treated with checkpoint blockade. The origin of the receptors is a human donor with melanoma.

The chain links TRBV4-1 to TRBJ1-1; 9 nucleotides line up with TRBD1. Trimming cost V 8 bases and J 7 bases; bases outside gene matches: 8. The CDR3 has 13 amino acids. Germline loops: CDR1 MGHRA, CDR2 YSYEKL. CDR3 region: CASVPGQGFEAFF. The CDR3 DNA sequence: TGCGCCAGCGTCCCGGGACAGGGTTTTGAAGCTTTCTTT.

The CDR3 sequence: CASSYRRDRYEQYF. The DNA for the CDR3 is TGTGCCAGCAGTTATCGACGGGATCGGTACGAGCAGTACTTC. V is TRBV6-5 and J is TRBJ2-7; D might be TRBD2 (5 bases). The CDR3 sequence is 14 residues long. V lost 3 bases and J lost 4, with 13 bases in between. Germline V CDR1 and CDR2: MNHEY, SVGAGI.

The chain has TRBV2 and TRBJ1-4; D is ambiguous. Germline-derived CDR1 and CDR2 are SNHLY and FYNNEI. This CDR3 comprises 15 residues. Trimming left V 1 base short and J 8 bases short, with 14 bases between. The CDR3 DNA sequence: TGTGCCAGCAGTGAAGGCAGGCCCGTTGGAGAAAAACTGTTTTTT. Encoded protein: CASSEGRPVGEKLFF.

J is TRBJ2-6 and V is TRBV4-1; 9 nucleotides agree with TRBD1. The V gene's germline CDR1 is MGHRA and CDR2 YSYEKL. There are 19 residues in the CDR3. J gave up 4 bases and V 4 bases, and 14 bases lay outside the gene matches. The CDR3 protein is CASSPRGTGGASGANVLTF. CDR3 bases: TGCGCCAGCAGCCCCCGAGGTACAGGGGGCGCGTCCGGGGCCAACGTCCTGACTTTC.

The rearrangement joins TRBV2 to TRBJ2-1; 9 nucleotides line up with TRBD2. The J segment lost 10 bases and the V segment lost 5 bases, leaving 9 bases of the junction unmatched. The CDR3 sequence is 14 residues long. Germline V lookup: CDR1 SNHLY, CDR2 FYNNEI. The CDR3 protein is CASSRTSVGNEQFF. In DNA, the CDR3 is TGTGCCAGCAGTAGGACTAGCGTTGGGAACGAGCAGTTCTTC.

By proportion, this clone is large. V usage is TRBV5-4 and J usage is TRBJ2-6; either TRBD1 or TRBD2 may supply D (5 bases each). Trimming pared 3 bases from V and 0 bases from J, leaving 16 bases between. The CDR3 sequence is 18 residues long. The V gene's germline CDR1 is SGHNT and CDR2 YYREEE (reference sequence). The CDR3: CASSWGSGPPSGANVLTF. CDR3 DNA: TGTGCCAGCAGCTGGGGGTCAGGGCCCCCCTCTGGGGCCAACGTCCTGACTTTC.

This clone was observed a handful of times. The chain is built from TRBV6-1 and TRBJ1-2, with a weak D call TRBD1 (5 bases). Germline CDR1 and CDR2: MNHNS and SASEGT. V lost 10 bases to trimming and J lost 3 bases, with 18 bases between them. CDR3 size: 14 residues. As DNA, the CDR3 is TGTGCCATTTGGGGGGTGTGGGAGGACTATGGCTACACCTTC. The encoded protein is CAIWGVWEDYGYTF.

This clone occurred a few times. The rearrangement uses TRBV2 and TRBJ1-1; D gene unclear. This CDR3 has 13 amino acids. CDR1 SNHLY and CDR2 FYNNEI come from the germline V gene. V was cut by 4 bases and J by 1 base, with 7 bases left in between. CDR3 bases: TGTGCCAGCAGTGCAGGCCCGAACACTGAAGCTTTCTTT. Translating gives CASSAGPNTEAFF.

The rearrangement joins TRBV19 to TRBJ2-3, with 7 bases lining up with TRBD2. Per the germline V gene, CDR1 is LNHDA and CDR2 is SQIVND (reference sequence). The CDR3 totals 15 residues. J was trimmed by 4 bases and V by 4 bases; bases with no gene match: 8. CDR3 in DNA: TGTGCCAGTAGTAGTGGCCTAGCGGACGCAGATACGCAGTATTTT. It encodes CASSSGLADADTQYF.

CDR3 region: CASSLGAEETQYF. The CDR3 coding sequence is TGTGCCAGCAGCTTAGGGGCGGAAGAGACCCAGTACTTC. The chain has TRBV7-7 and TRBJ2-5, with no clear D. Looked up from germline, CDR1 is SSHAT and CDR2 is FNYEAQ (reference sequence). The CDR3 extends over 13 amino acids. V lost 1 base to trimming and J lost 3 bases, with 6 bases between them.

V and J are TRBV5-4 and TRBJ1-4; D call uncertain. CDR3 size: 16 residues. V shed 3 bases and J shed 8 bases, with 20 bases lying between them. Germline-derived CDR1 and CDR2 are SGHNT and YYREEE (reference sequence). The DNA for the CDR3 is TGTGCCAGCAGCTCAGCTAAGGGTGGGCCAGGAGAAAAACTGTTTTTT. Translated, it gives CASSSAKGGPGEKLFF.

The rearrangement uses TRBV7-9 and TRBJ2-7, with D tentatively TRBD2 (6 bases). With 6 bases removed from V and 4 bases from J, the gap between germline ends came to 13 bases. The germline CDR1 and CDR2 sequences are SEHNR and FQNEAQ (reference sequence). The CDR3 runs to 13 residues. CDR3 nucleotides: TGTGCCAGCAGTCAACCCGGAGGGTACGAGCAGTACGTC. This encodes CASSQPGGYEQYV.

The chain carries TRBV7-2 and TRBJ2-2; 8 bases are shared with TRBD2. The CDR3 totals 15 residues. Germline values: CDR1 SGHTA, CDR2 FQGNSA. V shed 3 bases and J 7 bases; nucleotides not matched to a gene: 7. The CDR3 bases are TGTGCCAGCAGCTTGGTTAGCGGGAACGTCGGGGAGCTGTTTTTT. This translates into CASSLVSGNVGELFF.

The rearrangement joins TRBV4-2 to TRBJ1-1, with 7 nucleotides matching TRBD1. CDR3 length equals 15 residues. V lost 4 bases and J lost 0; bases outside the gene matches: 5. The germline gives CDR1 LGHNA, CDR2 YNFKEQ. Written as DNA, the CDR3 is TGTGCCAGCAGCCTAGCCGGGACAGTGAACACTGAAGCTTTCTTT. Its protein product is CASSLAGTVNTEAFF.

The chain employs TRBV19 and TRBJ2-3; TRBD2 matches at 11 bases. CDR3 size: 16 residues. CDR1 LNHDA and CDR2 SQIVND come from the germline V gene (reference sequence). V shed 5 bases, J shed 4 bases, and the junction held 8 bases outside the gene matches. The CDR3 spells CASSPLALAGADTQYF. The CDR3 coding sequence is TGTGCCAGTAGTCCCCTTGCACTAGCGGGGGCAGATACGCAGTATTTT.

The J gene is TRBJ1-2, the V gene TRBV19; D gene unclear. CDR1 is LNHDA, CDR2 SQIVND, per germline (reference sequence). This CDR3 region has 14 residues. V was shortened by 3 bases and J by 8 bases, with 16 bases between the two germline ends. The CDR3 DNA follows: TGTGCCAGTAGTATCCCCCGGGCCGCGGGGGGCTACACCTTC. As protein: CASSIPRAAGGYTF. Full variable domain (outside the CDR3, taken from reference TRBV19 and TRBJ1-2): DGGITQSPKYLFRKEGQNVTLSCEQNLNHDAMYWYRQDPGQGLRLIYYSQIVNDFQKGDIAEGYSVSREKKESFPLTVTSAQKNPTAFYLCASSIPRAAGGYTFGSGTRLTVV.